What follows are 2 T cell receptor beta chains derived from one specimen sequenced in a study of identical twins. TCRdb re-analysed the 5' RACE reads in MiXCR, keeping a single row per CDR3 protein. Counted here are 500,000 to 700,000 distinct CDR3 sequences, around 7.4% occurring once; the ten biggest clones make up 1.6%. The sample also formed part of further work on yellow fever vaccine responses in identical twins.

Sample: PBMCs. These receptors were taken from a woman younger than 35 in good health.

J is TRBJ2-3 and V is TRBV12-3 or TRBV12-4; 11 bases fit TRBD2. The ends lost 6 bases at V and 5 bases at J; junction bases unmatched: 7. There are 15 residues in the CDR3. CDR3 loop: CASRSIAGGVDTQYF. The CDR3 region has the DNA TGTGCCAGCAGGTCCATAGCGGGGGGGGTAGATACGCAGTATTTT.

This clonotype has a handful of counts. The chain combines TRBV4-1 with TRBJ1-1; TRBD1 might be the D (5 bases). The V gene lost 0 bases and the J gene lost 4 bases, with 12 bases spanning the gap. This CDR3 is built from 15 residues. The germline V gene has CDR1 MGHRA and CDR2 YSYEKL. CDR3 sequence (DNA): TGCGCCAGCAGCCAAGATCAGGGTCCCGGCACTGAAGCTTTCTTT. This codes for CASSQDQGPGTEAFF.